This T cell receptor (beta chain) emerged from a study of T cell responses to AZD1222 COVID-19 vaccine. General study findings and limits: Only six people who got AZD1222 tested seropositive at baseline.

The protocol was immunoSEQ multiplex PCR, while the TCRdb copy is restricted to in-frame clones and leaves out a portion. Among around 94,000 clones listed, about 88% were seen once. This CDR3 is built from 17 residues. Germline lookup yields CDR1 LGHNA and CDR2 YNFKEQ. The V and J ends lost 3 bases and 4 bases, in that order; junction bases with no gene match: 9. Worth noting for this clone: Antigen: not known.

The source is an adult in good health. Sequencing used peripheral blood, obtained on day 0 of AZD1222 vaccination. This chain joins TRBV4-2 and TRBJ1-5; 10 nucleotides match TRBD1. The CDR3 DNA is TGTGCCAGCAGCCAGGCTGCTGGACAGGGGGGAAATCAGCCCCAGCATTTT. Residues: CASSQAAGQGGNQPQHF.